This T cell receptor (beta chain) appears in the sequencing data of a study of blood T cell repertoires in COVID-19. Produced via immunoSEQ multiplex PCR; TCRdb's table is partial and in-frame only. The data show tens of thousands of clones, roughly 88% seen once. This clone came up a few times. The CDR3 length is 14 residues. Looked up from germline, CDR1 is SGHNT and CDR2 is YYREEE (reference sequence). Trimming shortened V by 3 bases and J by 1 base, and 8 bases separated the two germline ends. The sequenced material came from peripheral blood. V is TRBV5-4 and J is TRBJ1-5; D perhaps matches TRBD1 (5 bases). The sequence derives from a man aged 50 to 60 with active or convalescent COVID-19. CDR3 bases: TGTGCCAGCAGCTCCGCAGGGAGCAATCAGCCCCAGCATTTT. Protein sequence: CASSSAGSNQPQHF.